This entry concerns a single T cell receptor (beta chain). The data were taken from a study of cytomegalovirus exposure and HLA in healthy donors. V shed 5 bases, J shed 5 bases, and the junction held 11 bases outside the gene matches. Germline V lookup: CDR1 LNHDA, CDR2 SQIVND (reference sequence). The CDR3 spans 15 residues. PCR primers comprised 60 Vbeta and 13 Jbeta primers. Profiled with immunoSEQ multiplex PCR; TCRdb holds only in-frame clones, not every one. The table includes about 140,000 clones, around 81% detected once. The material sequenced was PBMCs. The chain couples TRBV19 to TRBJ1-2, with 7 positions matching TRBD1. The TCR comes from a man aged 50-60 years in good health and CMV-seronegative. The CDR3 loop reads CASSPRTGTYYGYTF. Written as DNA, the CDR3 is TGTGCCAGTAGTCCCCGGACAGGCACATATTATGGCTACACCTTC. Combining the CDR3 with reference TRBV19 and TRBJ1-2 gives the whole variable domain DGGITQSPKYLFRKEGQNVTLSCEQNLNHDAMYWYRQDPGQGLRLIYYSQIVNDFQKGDIAEGYSVSREKKESFPLTVTSAQKNPTAFYLCASSPRTGTYYGYTFGSGTRLTVV.